This T cell receptor (beta chain) was captured by sequencing in a study of multiple sclerosis patients with progressive multifocal leukoencephalopathy. Study-level results: No common TRBV or TRBJ usage or pairing appeared at PML.

Produced via immunoSEQ multiplex PCR; TCRdb's table is partial and in-frame only. The sample records 25,000 to 35,000 clones, approximately 89% being singletons. Regarding this clone: Its antigen is still unknown.

This CDR3 contains 14 residues. V lost 7 bases, J lost 2 bases, and 14 bases lay in between. Germline V gene lookup returns CDR1 MNHEY and CDR2 SMNVEV (reference sequence). As for time point: before natalizumab initiation. All PML patients were female, and all patients had earlier interferon beta. The sample consisted of PBMCs. The J gene is TRBJ1-1, the V gene TRBV27; D remains unclear. This TCR derives from a human donor with multiple sclerosis. The CDR3 loop is CASIALDRNTEAFF. The CDR3 nucleotides are TGTGCCAGCATTGCCCTGGACCGAAACACTGAAGCTTTCTTT.